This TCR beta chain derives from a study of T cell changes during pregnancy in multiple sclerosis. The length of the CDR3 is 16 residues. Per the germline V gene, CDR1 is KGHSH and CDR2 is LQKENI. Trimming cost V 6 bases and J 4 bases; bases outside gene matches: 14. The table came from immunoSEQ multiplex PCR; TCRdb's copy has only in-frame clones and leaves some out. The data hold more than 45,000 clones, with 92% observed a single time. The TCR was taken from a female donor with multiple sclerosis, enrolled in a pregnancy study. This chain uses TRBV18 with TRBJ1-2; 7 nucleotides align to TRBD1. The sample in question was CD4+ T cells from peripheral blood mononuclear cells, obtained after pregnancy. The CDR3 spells CASSLLTGISIYGYTF. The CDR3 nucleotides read TGTGCCAGCTCGCTGCTGACAGGGATCTCAATCTATGGCTACACCTTC.